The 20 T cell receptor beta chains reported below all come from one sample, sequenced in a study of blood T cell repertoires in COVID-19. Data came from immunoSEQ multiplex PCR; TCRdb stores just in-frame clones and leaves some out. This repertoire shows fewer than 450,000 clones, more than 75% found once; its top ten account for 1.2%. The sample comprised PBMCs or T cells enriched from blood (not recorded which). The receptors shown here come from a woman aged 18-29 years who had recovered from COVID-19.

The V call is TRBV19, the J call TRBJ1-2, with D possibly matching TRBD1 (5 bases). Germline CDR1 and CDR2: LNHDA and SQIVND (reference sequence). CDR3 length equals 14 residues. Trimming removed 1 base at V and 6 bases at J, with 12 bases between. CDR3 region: CASSIGRADDGYTF. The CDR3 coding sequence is TGTGCCAGTAGTATAGGCAGGGCGGATGATGGCTACACCTTC.

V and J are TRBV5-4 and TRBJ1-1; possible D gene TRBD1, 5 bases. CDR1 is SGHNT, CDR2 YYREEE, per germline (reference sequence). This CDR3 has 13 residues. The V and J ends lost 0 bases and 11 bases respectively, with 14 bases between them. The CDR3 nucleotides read TGTGCCAGCAGCTTGGAGGGGATGGTTCAGGCTTTCTTT. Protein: CASSLEGMVQAFF.

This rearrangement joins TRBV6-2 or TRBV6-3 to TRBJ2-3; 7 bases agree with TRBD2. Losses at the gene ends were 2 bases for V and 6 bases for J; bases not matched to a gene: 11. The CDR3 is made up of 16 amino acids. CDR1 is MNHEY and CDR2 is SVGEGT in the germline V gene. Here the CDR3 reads CASSYASGEIWDTQYF. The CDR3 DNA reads TGTGCCAGCAGTTACGCGAGCGGGGAGATCTGGGATACGCAGTATTTT.

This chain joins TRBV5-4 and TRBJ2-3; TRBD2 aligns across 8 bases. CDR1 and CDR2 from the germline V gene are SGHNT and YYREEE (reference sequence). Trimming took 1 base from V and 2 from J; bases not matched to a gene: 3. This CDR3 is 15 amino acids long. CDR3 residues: CASSLSGGITDTQYF. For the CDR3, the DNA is TGTGCCAGCAGCTTGAGCGGGGGCATCACAGATACGCAGTATTTT. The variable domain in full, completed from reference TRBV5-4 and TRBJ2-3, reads ETGVTQSPTHLIKTRGQQVTLRCSSQSGHNTVSWYQQALGQGPQFIFQYYREEENGRGNFPPRFSGLQFPNYSSELNVNALELDDSALYLCASSLSGGITDTQYFGPGTRLTVL.

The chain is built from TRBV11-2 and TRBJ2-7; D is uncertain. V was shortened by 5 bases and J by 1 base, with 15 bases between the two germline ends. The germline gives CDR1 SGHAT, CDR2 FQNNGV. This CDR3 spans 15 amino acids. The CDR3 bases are TGTGCCAGCAGCGCATATGGTGGGCCGTCCTACGAGCAGTACTTC. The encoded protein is CASSAYGGPSYEQYF.

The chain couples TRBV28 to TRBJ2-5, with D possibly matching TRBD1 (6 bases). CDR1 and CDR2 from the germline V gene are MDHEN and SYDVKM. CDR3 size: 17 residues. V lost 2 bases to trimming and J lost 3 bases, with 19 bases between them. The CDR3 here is CASSLTRGKKGKETQYF. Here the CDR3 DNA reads TGTGCCAGCAGTTTAACGAGGGGGAAAAAGGGAAAAGAGACCCAGTACTTC.

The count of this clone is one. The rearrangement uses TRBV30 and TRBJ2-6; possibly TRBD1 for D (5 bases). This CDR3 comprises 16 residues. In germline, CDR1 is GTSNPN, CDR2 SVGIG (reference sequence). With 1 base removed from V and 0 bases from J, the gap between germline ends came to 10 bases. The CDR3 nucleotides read TGTGCCTGGAGTGGAGACAGAGCCTCTGGGGCCAACGTCCTGACTTTC. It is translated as CAWSGDRASGANVLTF.

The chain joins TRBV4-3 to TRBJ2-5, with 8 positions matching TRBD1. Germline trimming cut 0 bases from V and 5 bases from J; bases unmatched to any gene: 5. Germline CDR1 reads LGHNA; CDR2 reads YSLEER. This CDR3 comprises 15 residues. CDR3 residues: CASSQEGTGTETQYF. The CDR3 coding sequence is TGCGCCAGCAGCCAAGAAGGGACAGGTACTGAGACCCAGTACTTC.

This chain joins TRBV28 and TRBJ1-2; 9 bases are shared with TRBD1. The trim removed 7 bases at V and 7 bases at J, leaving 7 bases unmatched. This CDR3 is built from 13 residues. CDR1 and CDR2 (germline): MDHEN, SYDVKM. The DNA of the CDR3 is TGTGCCAGCACCGAACAGGGGGCGGCTGGCTACACCTTC. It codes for CASTEQGAAGYTF.

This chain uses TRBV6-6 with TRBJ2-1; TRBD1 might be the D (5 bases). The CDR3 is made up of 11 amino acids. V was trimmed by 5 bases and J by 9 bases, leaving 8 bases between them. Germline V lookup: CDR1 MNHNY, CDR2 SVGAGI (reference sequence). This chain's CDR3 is CASSPQGEQFF. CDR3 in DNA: TGTGCCAGCAGTCCTCAGGGTGAGCAGTTCTTC.

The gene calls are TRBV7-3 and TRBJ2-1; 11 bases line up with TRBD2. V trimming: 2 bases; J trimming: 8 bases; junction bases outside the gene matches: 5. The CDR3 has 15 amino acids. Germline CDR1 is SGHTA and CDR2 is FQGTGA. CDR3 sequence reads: CASSLLAGGRDEQFF. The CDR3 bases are TGTGCCAGCAGCTTATTAGCGGGGGGGCGCGATGAGCAGTTCTTC. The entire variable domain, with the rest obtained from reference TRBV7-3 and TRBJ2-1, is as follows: GAGVSQTPSNKVTEKGKYVELRCDPISGHTALYWYRQSLGQGPEFLIYFQGTGAADDSGLPNDRFFAVRPEGSVSTLKIQRTERGDSAVYLCASSLLAGGRDEQFFGPGTRLTVL.

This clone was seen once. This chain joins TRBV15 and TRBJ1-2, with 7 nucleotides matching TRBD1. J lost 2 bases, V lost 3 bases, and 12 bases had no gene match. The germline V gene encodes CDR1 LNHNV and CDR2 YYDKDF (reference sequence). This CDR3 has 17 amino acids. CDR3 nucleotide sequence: TGTGCCACCAGCAGCATATCGACAGGGATCGAAAACTATGGCTACACCTTC. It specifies CATSSISTGIENYGYTF.

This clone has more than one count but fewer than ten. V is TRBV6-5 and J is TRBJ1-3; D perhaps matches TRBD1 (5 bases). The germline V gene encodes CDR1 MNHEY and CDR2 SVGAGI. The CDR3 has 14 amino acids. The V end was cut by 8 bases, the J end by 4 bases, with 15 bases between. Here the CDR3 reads CASVTSKGGNTIYF. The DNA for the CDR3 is TGTGCCAGCGTCACCAGCAAGGGGGGAAACACCATATATTTT.

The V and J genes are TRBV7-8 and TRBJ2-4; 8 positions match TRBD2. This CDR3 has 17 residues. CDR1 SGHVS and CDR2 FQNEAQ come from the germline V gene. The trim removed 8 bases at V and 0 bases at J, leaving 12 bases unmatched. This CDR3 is CASGPLLAGLAKNIQYF. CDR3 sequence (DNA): TGTGCCAGCGGGCCCCTGCTAGCGGGTTTAGCCAAAAACATTCAGTACTTC.

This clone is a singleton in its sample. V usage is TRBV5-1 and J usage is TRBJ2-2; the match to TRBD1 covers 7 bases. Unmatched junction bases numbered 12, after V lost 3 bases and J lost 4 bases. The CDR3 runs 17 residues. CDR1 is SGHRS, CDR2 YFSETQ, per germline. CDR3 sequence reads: CASSSPPRGGGTGELFF. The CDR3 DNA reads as TGCGCCAGCAGCTCTCCCCCCCGAGGGGGCGGCACCGGGGAGCTGTTTTTT.

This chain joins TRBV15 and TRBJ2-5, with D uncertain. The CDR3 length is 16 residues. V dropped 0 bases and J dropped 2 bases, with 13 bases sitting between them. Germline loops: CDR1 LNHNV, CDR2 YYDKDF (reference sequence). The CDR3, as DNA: TGTGCCACCAGCAGAGATCGTGCAGTCCGACAAGAGACCCAGTACTTC. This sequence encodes CATSRDRAVRQETQYF.

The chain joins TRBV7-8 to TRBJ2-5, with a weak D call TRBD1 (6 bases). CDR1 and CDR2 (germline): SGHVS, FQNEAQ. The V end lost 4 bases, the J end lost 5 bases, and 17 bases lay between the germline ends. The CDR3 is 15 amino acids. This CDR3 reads CASSSRGQGSETQYF. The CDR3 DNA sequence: TGTGCCAGCAGCTCCCGGGGCCAGGGGTCGGAGACCCAGTACTTC.

The CDR3 loop reads CASSSILNYGYTF. The CDR3 DNA reads as TGTGCCAGTAGTTCGATACTAAACTATGGCTACACCTTC. The V call is TRBV19, the J call TRBJ1-2; no clear D gene. CDR1 LNHDA and CDR2 SQIVND come from the germline V gene (reference sequence). With 5 bases removed from V and 2 bases from J, the gap between germline ends came to 9 bases. The length of the CDR3 is 13 residues.

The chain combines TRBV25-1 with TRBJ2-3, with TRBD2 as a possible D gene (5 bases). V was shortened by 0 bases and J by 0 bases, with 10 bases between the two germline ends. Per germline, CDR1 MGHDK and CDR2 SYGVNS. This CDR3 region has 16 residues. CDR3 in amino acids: CASSEYRDSSTDTQYF. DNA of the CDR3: TGTGCCAGCAGTGAATACCGGGATTCTAGCACAGATACGCAGTATTTT.

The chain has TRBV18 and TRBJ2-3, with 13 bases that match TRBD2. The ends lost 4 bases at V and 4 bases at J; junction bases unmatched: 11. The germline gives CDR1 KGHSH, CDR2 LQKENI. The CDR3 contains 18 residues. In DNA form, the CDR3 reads TGTGCCAGCTCACTTACTAGCGGGGGGGCGTCCGTCGCAGATACGCAGTATTTT. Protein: CASSLTSGGASVADTQYF.